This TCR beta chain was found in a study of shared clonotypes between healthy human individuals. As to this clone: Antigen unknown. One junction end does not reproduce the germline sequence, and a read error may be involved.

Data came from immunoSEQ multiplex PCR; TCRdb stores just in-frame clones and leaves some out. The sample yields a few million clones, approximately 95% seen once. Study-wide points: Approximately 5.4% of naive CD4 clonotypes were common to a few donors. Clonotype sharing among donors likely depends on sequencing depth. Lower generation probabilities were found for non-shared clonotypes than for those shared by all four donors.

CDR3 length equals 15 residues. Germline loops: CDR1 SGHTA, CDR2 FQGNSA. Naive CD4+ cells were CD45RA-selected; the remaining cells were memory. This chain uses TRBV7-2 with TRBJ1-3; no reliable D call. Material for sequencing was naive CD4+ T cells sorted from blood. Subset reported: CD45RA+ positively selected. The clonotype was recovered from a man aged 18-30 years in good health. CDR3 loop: CAGSLGHRVGNTIYF. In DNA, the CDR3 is TGTGCCGGCAGCTTAGGGCACCGGGTTGGAAACACCATATATTTT.